This T cell receptor (beta chain) was sequenced for a study of T cells in Graves' hyperthyroidism and ophthalmopathy. In germline, CDR1 is KGHSH, CDR2 LQKENI. CDR3 length: 15 residues. V lost 3 bases, J lost 1 base, and 9 bases lay in between. Amplification targeted TCR beta CDR3 regions from RNA transcripts. The TCR CDR3 first-round RT-PCR relied on the HTBI primer set. TCRdb reprocessed the multiplex PCR reads with MiXCR, giving one entry per CDR3 protein. Here the sample spans 500,000 to 550,000 distinct CDR3 sequences, roughly 20% being singletons. Researchers defined stable Graves' hyperthyroidism as no ophthalmopathy progression within 18 months. Newly diagnosed hyperthyroidism patients aged 18 to 65 years had disease lasting under 2 months.

This chain connects TRBV18 to TRBJ2-2; D is perhaps TRBD2 (6 bases). Sequenced material: blood. The source is a man between 18 and 29 years old with Graves' hyperthyroidism. DNA of the CDR3: TGTGCCAGCTCACCCGGGGGTCGGAACACCGGGGAGCTGTTTTTT. This sequence encodes CASSPGGRNTGELFF.